These T cell receptor beta chains were read from a single sample in a study of patients and donors after allogeneic stem cell transplantation. TCRdb recomputed calls from the RT-PCR reads with MiXCR, one row per CDR3 protein. The sample lists about 400,000 distinct CDR3 sequences, under 20% occurring once. Input material: blood, either unsorted or a sorted T cell fraction (not recorded which). Receptor source: a human donor who was either an allogeneic HSCT recipient or a stem cell or donor lymphocyte infusion donor (not recorded which). It is not recorded whose cells these are; they may come from a transplant donor. Both conserved end residues are part of each CDR3. A D gene is named only where the DNA matches it firmly. Expanded clones get a size class; other rows say once, few or many, or leave the size out.

V gene,J gene,D gene,clone size,CDR3 protein,CDR3 DNA
TRBV6-5,TRBJ1-2,TRBD1,once,CASSYGTGGGYTF,TGTGCCAGCAGTTACGGGACAGGGGGCGGCTACACCTTC
TRBV19,TRBJ2-2,NA,few,CASSRAIPGPTGELFF,TGTGCCAGTAGTAGAGCTATTCCGGGGCCCACCGGGGAGCTGTTTTTT
TRBV6-1,TRBJ2-5,TRBD2,few,CASRALLAGNQETQYF,TGTGCCAGCAGAGCTCTACTAGCGGGAAATCAAGAGACCCAGTACTTC
TRBV10-3,TRBJ2-7,NA,NA,CAISTSSEQYF,TGTGCCATCAGTACTAGCTCCGAGCAGTACTTC
TRBV11-2,TRBJ1-2,NA,few,CASSAKAGYTF,TGTGCCAGCAGCGCCAAGGCTGGCTACACCTTC
TRBV5-1,TRBJ2-3,TRBD2,NA,CASSFGAGALDTQYF,TGCGCCAGCAGCTTTGGAGCGGGAGCGTTGGATACGCAGTATTTT
TRBV7-9,TRBJ2-5,TRBD1,few,CASSPTGAGVETQYF,TGTGCCAGCAGCCCGACAGGGGCAGGCGTGGAGACCCAGTACTTC
TRBV11-1,TRBJ1-1,NA,few,CASSPRRLDTEAFF,TGTGCCAGCAGCCCTAGGCGATTGGACACTGAAGCTTTCTTT
TRBV9,TRBJ2-3,TRBD2,NA,CASSGRPAGRESKFTDTQYF,TGTGCCAGCAGCGGACGACCGGCTGGGAGGGAGAGTAAATTCACAGATACGCAGTATTTT
TRBV12-3/TRBV12-4,TRBJ2-2,TRBD2,few,CASSALLAGARTGELFF,TGTGCCAGCAGTGCCCTCCTAGCGGGAGCCCGCACCGGGGAGCTGTTTTTT
TRBV20-1,TRBJ2-3,NA,NA,CSAREQFPGTDTQYF,TGCAGTGCTAGAGAACAGTTCCCGGGCACAGATACGCAGTATTTT
TRBV10-3,TRBJ2-7,NA,few,CAISELQGKYF,TGTGCCATCAGTGAGTTACAGGGCAAGTACTTC
TRBV3-1,TRBJ1-1,NA,NA,CASSQDQGGEAFF,TGTGCCAGCAGCCAAGACCAGGGCGGTGAAGCTTTCTTT
TRBV7-9,TRBJ1-1,NA,few,CASSFGLQSPEAFF,TGTGCCAGCAGCTTCGGACTCCAAAGTCCTGAAGCTTTCTTT
TRBV5-1,TRBJ2-2,NA,many,CASSGRGTGELFF,TGCGCCAGCAGCGGACGGGGGACCGGGGAGCTGTTTTTT
TRBV9,TRBJ2-3,TRBD2,NA,CASSTRPRGSTDTQYF,TGTGCCAGCAGCACCCGACCGCGGGGGAGCACAGATACGCAGTATTTT
TRBV11-2,TRBJ2-2,NA,few,CASSLGHQNTGELFF,TGTGCCAGCAGCTTAGGACACCAGAACACCGGGGAGCTGTTTTTT
TRBV20-1,TRBJ2-1,NA,few,CSAPGLLLSYNEQFF,TGCAGTGCTCCGGGCCTTCTTCTCTCCTACAATGAGCAGTTCTTC
TRBV15,TRBJ1-2,NA,few,CATSRGGVGGYTF,TGTGCCACCAGCAGGGGGGGGGTCGGTGGCTACACCTTC
TRBV7-3,TRBJ2-3,TRBD1,few,CASSLTTGITDTQYF,TGTGCCAGCAGCTTAACGACAGGGATCACAGATACGCAGTATTTT
TRBV25-1,TRBJ1-2,NA,NA,CASAQEETYGYTF,TGTGCCAGCGCCCAGGAGGAGACGTATGGCTACACCTTC
TRBV7-2,TRBJ2-7,NA,NA,CASSLGAGVGEQYF,TGTGCCAGCAGCTTAGGGGCAGGAGTCGGCGAGCAGTACTTC
TRBV27,TRBJ2-2,TRBD2,NA,CASSPRTSGTGELFF,TGTGCCAGCAGTCCTAGGACTAGCGGGACCGGGGAGCTGTTTTTT
TRBV5-1,TRBJ2-2,TRBD2,few,CASSLVAGRYTGELFF,TGCGCCAGCAGCTTGGTAGCGGGACGGTACACCGGGGAGCTGTTTTTT
TRBV18,TRBJ1-1,NA,few,CASSPPGGDTEAFF,TGTGCCAGCTCACCCCCTGGGGGTGACACTGAAGCTTTCTTT
TRBV6-1,TRBJ1-1,NA,NA,CASSEPSLGGTEAFF,TGTGCCAGCAGTGAGCCATCCTTGGGGGGGACTGAAGCTTTCTTT
TRBV24-1,TRBJ2-1,NA,NA,CATQRVGASNEQFF,TGTGCCACCCAGAGGGTCGGGGCTTCCAATGAGCAGTTCTTC
TRBV7-9,TRBJ2-1,TRBD2,NA,CASSLGREGRNEQFF,TGTGCCAGCAGCTTAGGACGGGAGGGCCGAAATGAGCAGTTCTTC
TRBV11-2,TRBJ2-4,TRBD2,few,CASSFGEGSGAFLAKNIQYF,TGTGCCAGCAGCTTTGGGGAGGGAAGCGGGGCCTTCCTAGCCAAAAACATTCAGTACTTC
TRBV5-1,TRBJ2-2,NA,few,CASSGTVNTGELFF,TGCGCCAGCAGTGGGACGGTGAACACCGGGGAGCTGTTTTTT
TRBV12-3/TRBV12-4,TRBJ2-3,NA,many,CASSPTGLPHDTDTQYF,TGTGCCAGCAGCCCTACTGGGCTCCCCCACGACACAGATACGCAGTATTTT
TRBV9,TRBJ2-1,NA,few,CASSASPTGLFF,TGTGCCAGCAGCGCCAGCCCTACGGGTCTGTTCTTC
TRBV11-2,TRBJ2-5,NA,few,CASSLDRENGETQYF,TGTGCCAGCAGCTTAGATCGGGAAAATGGGGAGACCCAGTACTTC
TRBV7-9,TRBJ1-4,NA,few,CASSSRDTIKKLFF,TGTGCCAGCAGCTCCCGGGACACGATAAAAAAACTGTTTTTT
TRBV9,TRBJ2-1,TRBD1,few,CASSVVGTGRTEQFF,TGTGCCAGCAGCGTAGTAGGGACAGGGAGGACTGAGCAGTTCTTC
TRBV10-3,TRBJ2-4,TRBD2,few,CAIAPTSGIGKNIQYF,TGTGCCATCGCTCCGACTAGCGGGATAGGCAAAAACATTCAGTACTTC
TRBV4-1,TRBJ2-3,NA,NA,CASSVPKGLADTQYF,TGCGCCAGCAGCGTTCCAAAGGGGTTGGCAGATACGCAGTATTTT
TRBV7-2,TRBJ2-2,TRBD2,few,CASSLASGGVAGELFF,TGTGCCAGCAGCCTGGCGAGCGGGGGGGTCGCCGGGGAGCTGTTTTTT
TRBV12-3/TRBV12-4,TRBJ2-7,NA,many,CASSLGGAGEQYF,TGTGCCAGCAGTTTAGGAGGTGCGGGTGAGCAGTACTTC
TRBV30,TRBJ1-3,NA,NA,CAWSKISSGNTIYF,TGTGCCTGGAGTAAGATTTCCTCTGGAAACACCATATATTTT
TRBV29-1,TRBJ1-5,NA,few,CSVEFGGSGNQPQHF,TGCAGCGTTGAATTCGGCGGGAGTGGAAATCAGCCCCAGCATTTT
TRBV5-1,TRBJ1-2,NA,few,CASSLRMDGYTF,TGCGCCAGCAGCTTGAGGATGGATGGCTACACCTTC
TRBV6-5,TRBJ2-7,TRBD1,few,CASSYGTGAPYEQYF,TGTGCCAGCAGTTACGGGACAGGGGCCCCCTACGAGCAGTACTTC
TRBV18,TRBJ2-1,TRBD1,NA,CASSLKGASAYNEQFF,TGTGCCAGCTCACTGAAGGGGGCTTCAGCCTACAATGAGCAGTTCTTC
TRBV15,TRBJ1-5,TRBD1,few,CATSSFTGGVQPQHF,TGTGCCACCAGCAGCTTCACAGGGGGTGTTCAGCCCCAGCATTTT
TRBV5-1,TRBJ2-7,NA,few,CASGVGHPYEQYF,TGCGCCAGCGGGGTAGGACACCCCTACGAGCAGTACTTC
TRBV6-1,TRBJ1-3,NA,few,CASKGGFSGNTIYF,TGTGCCAGCAAGGGGGGCTTCTCTGGAAACACCATATATTTT
TRBV6-2/TRBV6-3,TRBJ1-1,NA,few,CASSYYSEAFF,TGTGCCAGCAGTTACTACTCTGAAGCTTTCTTT
TRBV15,TRBJ2-1,NA,NA,CATSRVGADEQFF,TGTGCCACCAGCAGAGTTGGGGCAGATGAGCAGTTCTTC
TRBV5-8,TRBJ2-7,NA,few,CASSFYNEQYF,TGTGCCAGCAGCTTTTATAACGAGCAGTACTTC
TRBV28,TRBJ2-7,TRBD2,few,CASRPAGGGSRLYEQYF,TGTGCCAGCCGGCCTGCGGGGGGCGGATCGCGACTCTACGAGCAGTACTTC
TRBV18,TRBJ1-5,NA,NA,CASSPRRGHSNQPQHF,TGTGCCAGCTCACCACGTCGGGGCCATAGCAATCAGCCCCAGCATTTT
TRBV12-3/TRBV12-4,TRBJ1-6,NA,NA,CASSPQPNFGYNSPLHF,TGTGCCAGCAGTCCGCAACCAAACTTTGGGTATAATTCACCCCTCCACTTT
TRBV11-2,TRBJ2-3,NA,NA,CASSLSGTLPTDTQYF,TGTGCCAGCAGCTTATCGGGGACTCTCCCCACAGATACGCAGTATTTT